What follows describes a single TCR beta chain. Its antigen remains unidentified. Losses at the gene ends were 2 bases for V and 8 bases for J; bases not matched to a gene: 5. The CDR3 spans 13 residues. CDR1 and CDR2 (germline): SGHKS, YYEKEE (reference sequence). This specimen comes from a study of T cell responses to AZD1222 COVID-19 vaccine. Findings of the study overall: Spike as a whole was targeted by vaccine-associated CD4 TCRs, dominant at 160-218 and 743-854. Scientists sampled the repertoires only once the peak T cell response had passed. Females made up more of the donors, who were largely white British, and clonal diversity may have come out too low.

The method was immunoSEQ multiplex PCR; TCRdb's version includes in-frame clones alone and lacks a portion of them. This repertoire shows 120,000 to 150,000 clones, approximately 94% found once; its top ten account for under 2%. The rearrangement uses TRBV5-5 and TRBJ1-2, with 8 bases aligning to TRBD1. The sequence derives from an adult in good health. The sequencing used peripheral blood, collected on day 0 of AZD1222 vaccination. CDR3 nucleotides: TGTGCCAGCAGCTTAGGACAGGGTGCGGGCTACACCTTC. Translation gives CASSLGQGAGYTF.